These T cell receptor beta chains were read from a single sample in a study of T cells after somatic rescue of genetic block. Some clones are missing from TCRdb's copy, which holds only in-frame ones; the method was immunoSEQ multiplex PCR. The data contain fewer than 15,000 clones, just over 70% of them singletons. Specimen: peripheral blood mononuclear cells (PBMCs). All receptors derive from a young man. The CDR3 runs from the conserved cysteine through the conserved F or W. The order of the fields is V gene, J gene, CDR3 protein.

>TRBV5-4|TRBJ1-3
CASSLAQIPGLSGNTIYF
>TRBV19|TRBJ1-2
CASSILPAEPYGYTF
>TRBV6-6|TRBJ1-2
CASSWGQGGYYGYTF
>TRBV18|TRBJ2-7
CASSLQGGSYEQYF
>TRBV9|TRBJ1-1
CASSSVANTEAFF
>TRBV6-6|TRBJ2-7
CASSLGYEQYF
>TRBV5-4|TRBJ2-7
CASSFQGPSYEQYF
>TRBV13|TRBJ2-5
CASSLAPGQETQYF
>TRBV19|TRBJ1-4
CASSSDGTNEKLFF
>TRBV2|TRBJ1-6
CASSAQGQILTNSPLHF
>TRBV2|TRBJ2-4
CASKRDPSGNIQYF
>TRBV7-9|TRBJ2-3
CASSLPDQADTQYF
>TRBV6-5|TRBJ1-6
CASSYWKGNSPLHF
>TRBV5-1|TRBJ2-5
CASSLEGGAGTQYF
>TRBV6-4|TRBJ2-5
CASSPGQGLPPWGETQYF
>TRBV6-6|TRBJ2-7
CASSYSGFNYEQYF
>TRBV27|TRBJ1-4
CASSWGLGDSNEKLFF
>TRBV6-6|TRBJ1-5
CASSYTGVGQPQHF
>TRBV2|TRBJ2-1
CASSVLNEQFF
>TRBV6-6|TRBJ1-6
CASSATGEPQRLHF
>TRBV6-5|TRBJ2-7
CATLRTSGEQYF
>TRBV11-2|TRBJ2-7
CASSPRLAGGLNYEQYF
>TRBV6-6|TRBJ1-1
CASMRGTGVSEAFF
>TRBV9|TRBJ2-5
CASSVAPQGAEETQYF
>TRBV7-9|TRBJ2-1
CASSLDSFYNEQFF
>TRBV28|TRBJ2-3
CASSFMKDTQYF
>TRBV7-3|TRBJ1-1
CASSYVGANTEAFF
>TRBV10-3|TRBJ1-5
CAISGADSNQPQHF
>TRBV27|TRBJ1-6
CASSLLGRWGSENSPLHF
>TRBV29-1|TRBJ2-1
CSAQGGREYNEQFF
>TRBV30|TRBJ2-7
CAWSGTGAYLSPYEQYF
>TRBV19|TRBJ2-1
CASNGLASYNEQFF